These T cell receptor beta chains were read from a single sample in a study of T cells in Graves' hyperthyroidism and ophthalmopathy. One entry per CDR3 protein, called by TCRdb with MiXCR from the multiplex PCR reads. Of nearly 750,000 distinct CDR3 sequences in the sample, 35% were seen once. What was sequenced was blood. All receptors come from a woman between 35 and 50 years old with Graves' hyperthyroidism. Each CDR3 is given with its conserved first and last residue. The D gene is left open where the match is weak. Expanded clones are given a class, and other clones once, few, many or no size at all.

V	D	J	size	DNA	CDR3
TRBV2	-	TRBJ2-5	-	TGTGCCAGCAGTGATGTCCCGGGACGGAAACAAGAGACCCAGTACTTC	CASSDVPGRKQETQYF
TRBV7-6	-	TRBJ2-7	many	TGTGCCAGCAGCACCTTCCCGGGTGCTGCCTACGAGCAGTACTTC	CASSTFPGAAYEQYF
TRBV11-2	-	TRBJ2-5	few	TGTGCCAGCAGCTTAGATAGGTTGGCGGCCCTCAACCAGTACTTC	CASSLDRLAALNQYF
TRBV5-6	-	TRBJ2-7	many	TGTGCCAGCAGCTTGACCAGGTTCTACGAGCAGTACTTC	CASSLTRFYEQYF
TRBV7-2	TRBD1	TRBJ2-7	-	TGTGCCAGCAAAATTACAGGGGCACTTCGGGACGAGCAGTACTTC	CASKITGALRDEQYF
TRBV7-9	TRBD1	TRBJ1-3	-	TGTGCCAGCAGCTTAGGGGACAGGGTTAGCTCTGGAAACACCATATATTTT	CASSLGDRVSSGNTIYF
TRBV13	-	TRBJ1-2	many	TGTGCCAGCAGCCCTCTCCCGGGCGAAAACTATGGCTACACCTTC	CASSPLPGENYGYTF
TRBV10-3	-	TRBJ1-1	many	TGTGCCATCAGTGATCCGGGAGAAGGCACTGAAGCTTTCTTT	CAISDPGEGTEAFF
TRBV3-1	-	TRBJ2-7	-	TGTGCCAGCAGCCAAGGCGGACCGAACTACGAGCAGTACTTC	CASSQGGPNYEQYF
TRBV6-1	-	TRBJ1-6	-	TGTGCCAGCAGTGACTGGAATTCACCCCTCCACTTT	CASSDWNSPLHF
TRBV9	-	TRBJ1-1	once	TGTGCCAGCAGCTTAGTAGAGGGTTTTTCTGAAGCTTTCTTT	CASSLVEGFSEAFF
TRBV6-5	TRBD1	TRBJ1-1	-	TGTGCCATCAGTTACTCGACAGGGGGAGGTACTGAAGCTTTCTTT	CAISYSTGGGTEAFF
TRBV19	-	TRBJ1-3	many	TGTGCCAGTAGTATGCTGATCTCTGGAAACACCATATATTTT	CASSMLISGNTIYF
TRBV6-5	TRBD1	TRBJ2-7	few	TGTGCCAGCAGCAACGGACAGGACTACGAGCAGTACTTC	CASSNGQDYEQYF
TRBV20-1	-	TRBJ2-1	-	TGCAGTGCAGGGATAGACGAGCAGTTCTTC	CSAGIDEQFF
TRBV6-5	-	TRBJ1-4	few	TGTGCCAGCAGAGGACTAGGGACGGTGCTTGCAACTAATGAAAAACTGTTTTTT	CASRGLGTVLATNEKLFF
TRBV15	-	TRBJ2-3	once	TGTGCCACCAGCAGGTTCGGACATTTCGAGGGGGATACGCAGTATTTT	CATSRFGHFEGDTQYF